This T cell receptor beta chain was sequenced in a study of blood T cell repertoires in COVID-19 (dated by TCRdb to the early 2020s). With respect to the entire study: Samples covering the acute and convalescent phases of COVID-19 were provided by collaborators in the United States, Italy and Spain. A freely available public database, intended as a resource for researchers studying the immune response to SARS-CoV-2, is where the repertoires were released. The prospective study material was composed of cDNA or gDNA derived from T cells, B-cell-depleted T cells, or PBMCs. Subjects who had been exposed to COVID-19, were actively infected with it, or had recovered from it provided the deeply sampled blood TCRbeta repertoires that made up the dataset. The sample metadata nearly always contained a de-identified subject ID, COVID-19 status, age in years and sex. Where available, HLA class I and class II types were taken from metadata supplied by the sample provider and were not determined by assay-based typing. Samples came from the ongoing ImmuneRACE study (first 160 participants) plus 1,254 subjects from 6 global collaborators. The paper as a whole reports these results and caveats: The quantity of clinical and demographic metadata differed by source and by participant and was supplied without curation.

This clone has only a few counts. The clone's antigen remains unknown. No base quality values were provided; no much bigger clone lies one nucleotide off. TCRbeta CDR3 regions were amplified from genomic DNA by means of the immunoSEQ Assay, a bias-controlled multiplex PCR. Per the source publication's procedure: Within the assay, amplification of reference gene primers was used to estimate how many nucleated cells each sample contained. To quantify the absolute abundance of each unique TCRbeta CDR3 rearrangement, sequence reads were collapsed and filtered. For each sample, productive Simpson clonality was calculated as the square root of Simpson's diversity index over productive rearrangements. This immuneACCESS table, as held by TCRdb, lists in-frame sequences with V and J called but not all clones. Of the missing ones, under half trace to an unresolved V gene in checked studies; the others have no known cause. V, J and clone size were drawn from that table, and D and trimming were deduced from the DNA. The sample has about 150,000 clones on record, around three quarters of them singletons. The ten largest account for roughly 1.8% of the sample.

Collaborating institutions collected whole blood in K2EDTA tubes following their own protocols. For TCRbeta analysis, collaborators shipped samples as frozen whole blood, isolated PBMCs, or DNA extracted from either of those sample types. Trimming at the junction amounts to 6 bases on V and 5 bases on J, and the germline ends lie 7 bases apart. From a lookup of the germline V gene, CDR1 and CDR2 are SNHLY and FYNNEI. The CDR3 sequence holds 11 residues, the cysteine and phenylalanine included. The only DNA kept is the CDR3, 33 bases in frame from the first base. The sequenced sample was peripheral blood. The chain is assembled from TRBV2 and TRBJ2-5; the D gene identity is not certain. The sequence derives from a man at least 80 years old with acute or convalescent COVID-19. The CDR3 protein: CASSPRETQYF. The nucleotide sequence is given as TGTGCCAGCAGCCCACGGGAGACCCAGTACTTC.